The TCR beta chain under discussion was sequenced for a study of cytomegalovirus exposure and HLA in healthy donors. Study summary: It was reported in a later analysis that the approximately 120 validation repertoires used the same platform as the 550 to 800 first-cohort repertoires. Whole-study results and caveats: Most sequenced TCRs were rare (though some public TCRs occurred in many donors). Three CMV-associated chains were confirmed in vitro to be specific for CMV antigens.

Trimming pared 1 base from V and 4 bases from J, leaving 7 bases between. Germline V gives CDR1 MGHRA, CDR2 YSYEKL. The CDR3 spans 13 residues. The table came from immunoSEQ multiplex PCR; TCRdb's copy has only in-frame clones and leaves some out. The sample holds hundreds of thousands of clones; roughly 88% are singletons and the top ten take roughly 0.82%. With regard to this clone: Its specificity is not known. Other DNA sequences from this sample encode an identical CDR3 as well.

This TCR derives from a woman aged 18 to 35 in good health and CMV-seronegative. The sequenced material came from PBMCs. This chain connects TRBV4-1 to TRBJ2-5; D call uncertain. The CDR3 protein is CASSQGLVETQYF. CDR3 bases: TGCGCCAGCAGCCAAGGACTGGTAGAGACCCAGTACTTC.